This record looks at one T cell receptor (beta chain) sequence and its context. Its target is not known. This sample is drawn from a study of early T cells in non-severe SARS-CoV-2 infection. General observations from the study: The matching step, a VDJdb search, favored anti-spike CD8 responses and missed private and CD4 specificities.

Deletions cut 2 bases from V and 6 bases from J, with 8 bases between. The germline V gene has CDR1 DFQATT and CDR2 SNEGSKA (reference sequence). The CDR3 is made up of 12 amino acids. From the 5' RACE reads, TCRdb called clonotypes with MiXCR, one entry per CDR3 protein. The data contain 80,000 to 95,000 distinct CDR3 sequences, 9% to 15% of them singletons. The rearrangement uses TRBV20-1 and TRBJ2-1; D remains ambiguous. This clonotype originated in an adult who was a healthcare worker with PCR-confirmed SARS-CoV-2 infection or an uninfected control (not recorded which). The sequenced sample was whole blood. CDR3 sequence: CSARTDGNEQFF. The CDR3 bases are TGCAGTGCTAGAACGGATGGCAATGAGCAGTTCTTC.